Below, 4 T cell receptor beta chains from the same sample are listed, as sequenced in a study of CD4 and CD8 cells across lung adenocarcinoma regions. TCRdb re-called the PCR reads through MiXCR, storing one row per CDR3 protein. The sample shows about 9,000 distinct CDR3 sequences, 46% of them seen only once. Sequenced: CD4+ T cells from the margin of a lung tumor. The receptors derive from a female donor with lung adenocarcinoma. The CD4 and CD8 labels of this study may be unreliable.

The chain joins TRBV3-1 to TRBJ1-1; no clear D gene. The CDR3 loop spans 14 amino acids. CDR1 is LGHDT, CDR2 YNNKEL, per germline (reference sequence). V lost 4 bases and J 4 bases, leaving 13 bases between the germline ends. DNA for the CDR3: TGTGCCAGCAGCCCCCGGAGGGTAGGCACTGAAGCTTTCTTT. Its translation: CASSPRRVGTEAFF.

On this clonotype itself: Since the CDR3 does not end with the conserved phenylalanine or tryptophan, this likely comes from a read error. The rearrangement links TRBV6-1 to TRBJ2-1, with D possibly being TRBD1 (5 bases). Trimming removed 1 base at V and 8 bases at J, with 24 bases between. The germline V gene has CDR1 MNHNS and CDR2 SASEGT. The CDR3 loop spans 18 amino acids. The CDR3 is CASSEVIISSRVKDEQFL. The CDR3 DNA is TGTGCCAGCAGTGAAGTAATAATCTCAAGCAGGGTCAAAGATGAGCAGTTCTTG.

This clonotype occurred many times. The V and J genes are TRBV6-1 and TRBJ2-1, with 11 bases matching TRBD2. The J call could be wrong; TRBJ2-7 is a better fit for the DNA end. The germline V gene encodes CDR1 MNHNS and CDR2 SASEGT. CDR3 length: 15 residues. CDR3 protein: CASSGQLAGVSEQYF. Here the CDR3 DNA reads TGTGCCAGCAGTGGCCAACTAGCGGGAGTTTCCGAGCAGTACTTC.

This clonotype was recorded once. V gene TRBV10-3 combines with J gene TRBJ2-4, with 8 bases lining up with TRBD1. This CDR3 region has 22 residues. Germline lookup yields CDR1 ENHRY and CDR2 SYGVKD. V trimming: 0 bases; J trimming: 10 bases; junction bases outside the gene matches: 29. The CDR3 DNA reads TGTGCCATCAGTGAGTCGACAGGGGTCCCGCACCAGGGGCTGTGTGCCAAAGATATTCAGTACTTC. It codes for CAISESTGVPHQGLCAKDIQYF.